This TCR beta chain originates from a study of regulatory T cells in long-lasting Graves disease. This clonotype occurred many times. Its antigen is undetermined. Germline V gene data show CDR1 as SGHVS and CDR2 as FQNEAQ. The V and J ends lost 3 bases and 4 bases respectively, with 11 bases between them. The CDR3 consists of 14 residues. Study results and limitations: Under persistent disease, TRBV28, TRBJ1-2 and TRBJ2-5 were used preferentially.

TCR beta libraries were built with iRepertoire HTBI primers and Arm-PCR of CDR3 regions. One entry per CDR3 protein results from TCRdb running MiXCR on the multiplex PCR reads. The profile covers hundreds of thousands of distinct CDR3 sequences, with around 17% appearing a single time and about 27% taken by the ten largest. Indicated time point: newly diagnosed GD, antithyroid drugs for less than 3 months. From RNA extracted from PBMCs, the TCR library was made. The sample was also linked to a second study, of T cells in Graves' hyperthyroidism and ophthalmopathy. That source notes: Orbital computed tomography and thyroid ultrasound, together with serum TRAb and thyroxine and clinical symptoms, were used for diagnoses.

The TCR originated in a man aged 40-49 years with Graves disease. This chain uses TRBV7-8 with TRBJ2-3; TRBD1 is a possible D gene (5 bases). The sequencing used peripheral blood mononuclear cells (PBMCs), collected at new diagnosis, from a patient treated with antithyroid drugs. The CDR3 region is CASSFLAGPDTQYF. DNA of the CDR3: TGTGCCAGCAGCTTCCTGGCAGGGCCAGATACGCAGTATTTT.